This T cell receptor (beta chain) was identified in a study of blood T cell repertoires in COVID-19. Germline lookup yields CDR1 MRHNA and CDR2 SNTAGT. This CDR3 comprises 15 residues. The trim removed 5 bases at V and 1 base at J, leaving 5 bases unmatched. Profiled with immunoSEQ multiplex PCR; TCRdb holds only in-frame clones, not every one. This sample yields some 70,000 clones, of which 70% to 85% are seen a single time; about an eighth belongs to the top ten. This chain links TRBV6-4 with TRBJ2-1; TRBD2 matches at 7 bases. Sequenced input: peripheral blood. This sequence originates from a man over 45 with COVID-19, enrolled during active disease. CDR3 in amino acids: CASSPFSGSYNEQFF. The DNA of the CDR3 is TGTGCCAGCAGTCCCTTTAGCGGGTCCTACAATGAGCAGTTCTTC.